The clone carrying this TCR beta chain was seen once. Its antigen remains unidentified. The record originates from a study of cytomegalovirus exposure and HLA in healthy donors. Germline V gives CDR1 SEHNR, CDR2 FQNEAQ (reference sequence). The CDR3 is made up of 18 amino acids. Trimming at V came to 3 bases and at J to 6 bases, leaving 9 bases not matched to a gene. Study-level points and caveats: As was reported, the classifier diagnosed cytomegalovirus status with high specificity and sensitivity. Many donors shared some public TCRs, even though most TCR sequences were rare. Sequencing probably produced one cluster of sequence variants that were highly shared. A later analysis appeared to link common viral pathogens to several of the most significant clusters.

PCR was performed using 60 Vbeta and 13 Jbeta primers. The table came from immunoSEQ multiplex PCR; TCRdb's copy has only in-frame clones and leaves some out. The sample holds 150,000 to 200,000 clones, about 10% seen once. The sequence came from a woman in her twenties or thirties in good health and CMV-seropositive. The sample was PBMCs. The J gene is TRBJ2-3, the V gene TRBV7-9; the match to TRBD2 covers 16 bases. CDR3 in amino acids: CASSLGTSGRAPLDTQYF. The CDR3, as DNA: TGTGCCAGCAGCTTGGGGACTAGCGGGAGGGCTCCCTTGGATACGCAGTATTTT.